These T cell receptor beta chains were read from a single sample in a study of blood T cell repertoires in COVID-19. Clones were sequenced by immunoSEQ multiplex PCR, and TCRdb holds only the in-frame ones, with some missing. Counted here are about 140,000 clones, about 79% occurring once; the ten biggest clones make up more than 3.5%. Sequenced: peripheral blood. Receptor source: a woman at least 80 years old with active or convalescent COVID-19. Both conserved end residues are part of each CDR3. A D gene is named only where the DNA matches it firmly. Size values are once, few and many counts, or a class for expanded clones, and some rows have none.

j_call	clone_size	v_call	cdr3_length	d_call	cdr3_nt	cdr3_aa
TRBJ2-7	.	TRBV6-5	14	TRBD1	TGTGCCAGCAGCCGGGACAGCCTGACCTACGAGCAGTACTTC	CASSRDSLTYEQYF
TRBJ1-6	few	TRBV7-8	19	TRBD1	TGTGCCAGCAGCTCCCGGACAGGTTCCTCGAGCTCCTATAATTCACCCCTCCACTTT	CASSSRTGSSSSYNSPLHF
TRBJ1-2	.	TRBV5-1	14	TRBD1	TGCGCCAGCAGCTTCCGGGACAGGAGGTATGGCTACACCTTC	CASSFRDRRYGYTF
TRBJ2-7	.	TRBV6-5	13	.	TGTGCCAGCAGTCACGGGAGCTCCTACGAGCAGTACTTC	CASSHGSSYEQYF
TRBJ2-5	.	TRBV5-5	15	TRBD2	TGTGCCAGCAGCCGGGGGGAGGTGTTACAAGAGACCCAGTACTTC	CASSRGEVLQETQYF
TRBJ2-1	.	TRBV4-2	17	.	TGTGCCAGCAGCCAAAGGTGGTGGGGCTCTAGTGGCAATGAGCAGTTCTTC	CASSQRWWGSSGNEQFF
TRBJ1-1	.	TRBV19	14	TRBD1	TGTGCCAGTAGTGTTAGACAGGGGACGGCTGAAGCTTTCTTT	CASSVRQGTAEAFF
TRBJ2-4	.	TRBV5-1	16	TRBD2	TGCGCCAGCAGCCTCGGAAGCGGGGGGGCGGCCTACATTCAGTACTTC	CASSLGSGGAAYIQYF
TRBJ1-4	.	TRBV5-1	15	.	TGCGCCAGCAGCTTGGCCGAGCCGGCTAATGAAAAACTGTTTTTT	CASSLAEPANEKLFF
TRBJ1-2	.	TRBV30	14	.	TGTGCCTGGAGTACAGGGACCGCTGGGTATGGCTACACCTTC	CAWSTGTAGYGYTF
TRBJ2-5	once	TRBV21-1	15	.	TGTGCCAGCAGCAAGAGGGACTCGGGTGTAAAGACCCAGTACTTC	CASSKRDSGVKTQYF
TRBJ2-6	.	TRBV2	11	.	TGTGCCAGCACCCCACTCAAGCTCCTGACTTTC	CASTPLKLLTF
TRBJ2-4	.	TRBV30	14	TRBD2	TGTGCCTGGGGGCTAGCGGGCGCCAAAAACATTCAGTACTTC	CAWGLAGAKNIQYF
TRBJ1-2	.	TRBV5-6	15	.	TGTGCCAGCAGACCCCTCGCGGCTACCAACTATGGCTACACCTTC	CASRPLAATNYGYTF
TRBJ2-1	.	TRBV5-6	14	.	TGTGCCAGCAGCCGGGTCCTAGGGGTTGCTGAGCAGTTCTTC	CASSRVLGVAEQFF
TRBJ2-3	.	TRBV12-5	14	TRBD1	TGTGCTAGTGGTCCGACAGGGAGCACAGATACGCAGTATTTT	CASGPTGSTDTQYF
TRBJ2-7	.	TRBV10-2	13	.	TGCGCCAGCCGGATGACAGGTGTTTACGAGCAGTACTTC	CASRMTGVYEQYF
TRBJ2-5	.	TRBV28	16	TRBD2	TGTGCCAGCAGTTTCGGACTAGCGGATAACCAAGAGACCCAGTACTTC	CASSFGLADNQETQYF
TRBJ1-2	few	TRBV28	15	TRBD1	TGTGCCAGCAGTTTACCGCTCGGACAGGCCGGCGGCTACACCTTC	CASSLPLGQAGGYTF
TRBJ2-1	.	TRBV18	16	TRBD1	TGTGCCAGCTCACCCGAAAGGACAGGGGCCTACAATGAGCAGTTCTTC	CASSPERTGAYNEQFF
TRBJ2-7	.	TRBV3-1/TRBV3-2	14	.	TGTGCCAGCAGCCAAGTGTACAGGAACTACGAGCAGTACTTC	CASSQVYRNYEQYF
TRBJ1-2	few	TRBV19	14	.	TGTGCCAGTATCGGGGGGAGAGGTGGTGGGTACTACACCTTC	CASIGGRGGGYYTF